The sequence of this TCR beta chain was determined in a study of T cell responses to AZD1222 COVID-19 vaccine. Study observations and caveats: Among the donors, most were white British and more were female, and clonal diversity was possibly underestimated.

Between the trimmed V and J ends, which lost 3 bases and 4 bases, there was a span of 15 bases. CDR3 size: 15 residues. Germline V gene data show CDR1 as KGHSH and CDR2 as LQKENI. Sequencing was performed with immunoSEQ multiplex PCR; in TCRdb, only in-frame clones are kept and a portion is missing. The sample has fewer than 180,000 clones, around 94% seen once. In regard to this clone: Antigen unknown.

This receptor was identified in an adult in good health. Sample: peripheral blood, taken on day 0 of AZD1222 vaccination. J is TRBJ1-2 and V is TRBV18, with D unclear. As DNA, the CDR3 is TGTGCCAGCTCACCCCCGGCTGACGGACTCTATGGCTACACCTTC. The encoded protein is CASSPPADGLYGYTF.